The 7 T cell receptor beta chains listed next were all sequenced from one sample in a study of shared clonotypes between healthy human individuals. TCRdb's copy holds only in-frame clones and misses some; the assay was immunoSEQ multiplex PCR. Of millions of clones detected, just over 90% appear once; the ten largest clones hold more than 0.12%. Sequencing was carried out using naive CD4+ T cells sorted from blood. Subset described: CD45RA+ positively selected. These receptors all stem from a young man in good health.

Here the CDR3 DNA reads TGTGCCAGCAGCTCCCAGGGTAACACCGGGGAGCTGTTTTTT. Translating gives CASSSQGNTGELFF. The chain is built from TRBV7-2 and TRBJ2-2; possibly TRBD1 for D (5 bases). CDR1 is SGHTA, CDR2 FQGNSA, per germline. CDR3 length: 14 residues. V was cut by 4 bases and J by 2 bases, with 8 bases left in between. Filled out from reference TRBV7-2 and TRBJ2-2, the complete variable domain reads GAGVSQSPSNKVTEKGKDVELRCDPISGHTALYWYRQSLGQGLEFLIYFQGNSAPDKSGLPSDRFSAERTGGSVSTLTIQRTQQEDSAVYLCASSSQGNTGELFFGEGSRLTVL.

The V and J genes are TRBV6-1 and TRBJ1-4, with unresolved D. The V end was cut by 3 bases, the J end by 14 bases, with 10 bases between. This CDR3 region has 11 residues. Germline CDR1 is MNHNS and CDR2 is SASEGT. The CDR3 region has the DNA TGTGCCAGCAGTGACGGGGTGGGGCTGTTTTTT. This codes for CASSDGVGLFF.

The CDR3 here is CASSFSQVTDTQYF. The CDR3 nucleotides read TGTGCCAGTAGTTTTAGCCAAGTCACAGATACGCAGTATTTT. The V and J genes are TRBV19 and TRBJ2-3; D gene uncertain. V dropped 5 bases and J dropped 2 bases, with 11 bases sitting between them. CDR3 size: 14 residues. Germline CDR1 reads LNHDA; CDR2 reads SQIVND (reference sequence). Full variable domain (outside the CDR3, taken from reference TRBV19 and TRBJ2-3): DGGITQSPKYLFRKEGQNVTLSCEQNLNHDAMYWYRQDPGQGLRLIYYSQIVNDFQKGDIAEGYSVSREKKESFPLTVTSAQKNPTAFYLCASSFSQVTDTQYFGPGTRLTVL.

V usage is TRBV6-5 and J usage is TRBJ2-7, with 8 bases that match TRBD2. The ends lost 7 bases at V and 5 bases at J; junction bases unmatched: 13. The germline V gene encodes CDR1 MNHEY and CDR2 SVGAGI. This CDR3 region has 15 residues. The CDR3 protein is CASTRGASGSHEQYF. CDR3 in DNA: TGTGCCAGCACCAGGGGAGCTAGCGGGTCTCACGAGCAGTACTTC.

The V and J genes are TRBV6-1 and TRBJ2-1; unclear D gene. Trimming took 3 bases from V and 4 from J, leaving 13 bases between them. The CDR3 sequence is 15 residues long. The V gene's germline CDR1 is MNHNS and CDR2 SASEGT. For the CDR3, the DNA is TGTGCCAGCAGTGAGCGTGTCTTCTTATACAATGAGCAGTTCTTC. It is translated as CASSERVFLYNEQFF.

V is TRBV10-3 and J is TRBJ2-7, with D maybe TRBD1 (6 bases). V was clipped by 2 bases and J by 3 bases, with 14 bases between them. CDR1 and CDR2 from the germline V gene are ENHRY and SYGVKD. The length of the CDR3 is 15 residues. The CDR3 here is CAISEGPEGVYEQYF. CDR3 bases: TGTGCCATCAGTGAGGGGCCCGAGGGGGTCTACGAGCAGTACTTC.

The chain employs TRBV18 and TRBJ1-3; possible D gene TRBD1, 5 bases. Per germline, CDR1 KGHSH and CDR2 LQKENI. This CDR3 region has 15 residues. V was shortened by 5 bases and J by 0 bases, with 11 bases between the two germline ends. The DNA for the CDR3 is TGTGCCAGCTCATGGGACCGGAACTCTGGAAACACCATATATTTT. Its translation is CASSWDRNSGNTIYF.